The T cell receptor beta chain described here comes from a study of T-cell reconstitution after alpha-beta-depleted transplantation in children. Unique molecular identifiers were incorporated when the TCRbeta library was constructed. TCRdb recomputed calls from the PCR reads with MiXCR, one row per CDR3 protein. The sample lists 300,000 to 350,000 distinct CDR3 sequences, more than 20% occurring once. The CDR3 loop spans 14 amino acids. Germline CDR1 is MGHRA and CDR2 is YSYEKL. V lost 0 bases and J 0 bases, leaving 6 bases between the germline ends. The chain has TRBV4-1 and TRBJ2-7; D not resolved. The clonotype originates from a male patient between 5 and 17 years old who had a stem cell transplant for acute lymphoblastic leukemia, so the T cells may come from the graft donor. Sequenced material: PBMCs, mostly from graft donor cells, taken 180 days after TCRalphabeta/CD19-depleted stem cell transplant. The CDR3 loop is CASSQENYSYEQYF. In DNA, the CDR3 is TGCGCCAGCAGCCAAGAGAACTACTCCTACGAGCAGTACTTC.